Below are 20 T cell receptor beta chains sequenced from a single sample in a study of cytomegalovirus exposure and HLA in healthy donors. The study ran its PCR with 60 Vbeta and 13 Jbeta primers. Profiled with immunoSEQ multiplex PCR; TCRdb holds only in-frame clones, not every one. The sample consists of roughly 97,000 clones, roughly 80% of them appearing once. The sample taken for sequencing was PBMCs. The receptor set was obtained from a woman aged 40 to 55 in good health and CMV-seronegative.

The rearrangement joins TRBV7-2 to TRBJ2-2, with D uncertain. The CDR3 is made up of 12 amino acids. CDR1 and CDR2 from the germline V gene are SGHTA and FQGNSA. V lost 6 bases to trimming and J lost 4 bases, with 6 bases between them. CDR3 sequence (DNA): TGTGCCAGCAGATATATCACCGGGGAGCTGTTTTTT. Translating gives CASRYITGELFF. The entire variable domain, with the rest obtained from reference TRBV7-2 and TRBJ2-2, is as follows: GAGVSQSPSNKVTEKGKDVELRCDPISGHTALYWYRQSLGQGLEFLIYFQGNSAPDKSGLPSDRFSAERTGGSVSTLTIQRTQQEDSAVYLCASRYITGELFFGEGSRLTVL.

The rearrangement links TRBV7-6 to TRBJ1-5; D not resolved. The CDR3 consists of 15 residues. V lost 0 bases and J 7 bases, leaving 13 bases between the germline ends. Germline lookup yields CDR1 SGHVS and CDR2 FNYEAQ. The CDR3 spells CASSLARGFGQPQHF. Written as DNA, the CDR3 is TGTGCCAGCAGCTTAGCGCGTGGGTTCGGGCAGCCCCAGCATTTT.

The rearrangement links TRBV28 to TRBJ2-7; 14 bases line up with TRBD2. CDR1 and CDR2 from the germline V gene are MDHEN and SYDVKM. There are 16 residues in the CDR3. The V segment lost 5 bases and the J segment 3 bases; nucleotides outside the gene matches: 6. This CDR3 is CASSPPGLAGDYEQYF. CDR3 DNA sequence: TGTGCCAGCAGTCCACCGGGACTAGCGGGAGACTACGAGCAGTACTTC.

The rearrangement uses TRBV6-6 and TRBJ1-5; TRBD1 is a possible D gene (5 bases). The CDR3 totals 16 residues. The V end lost 2 bases, the J end lost 0 bases, and 11 bases lay between the germline ends. CDR1 is MNHNY and CDR2 is SVGAGI in the germline V gene (reference sequence). The CDR3 is CASSYPDRFSNQPQHF. The DNA of the CDR3 is TGTGCCAGCAGTTACCCCGACAGATTTAGCAATCAGCCCCAGCATTTT.

In this sample, this clone turned up a few times. DNA for the CDR3: TGTGCCAGCAGACCCTACCCTTCCGAATATGGCTACACCTTC. It translates to CASRPYPSEYGYTF. This chain uses TRBV6-5 with TRBJ1-2; D unclear. Germline V CDR1 and CDR2: MNHEY, SVGAGI. V lost 6 bases to trimming and J lost 5 bases, with 16 bases between them. CDR3 length: 14 residues.

The chain recombines TRBV25-1 with TRBJ2-1, with D perhaps matching TRBD1 (5 bases). The CDR3 covers 12 residues. The germline V gene encodes CDR1 MGHDK and CDR2 SYGVNS. With 3 bases removed from V and 10 bases from J, the gap between germline ends came to 10 bases. Here the CDR3 DNA reads TGTGCCAGCAGTGACGGTAGGGGAGAGCAGTTCTTC. It specifies CASSDGRGEQFF.

Notes on this clone: Compared with germline, one end of the junction differs, possibly owing to a read error. The chain has TRBV7-9 and TRBJ2-1, with TRBD2 matching over 14 bases. Germline V gene data show CDR1 as SEHNR and CDR2 as FQNEAQ (reference sequence). CDR3 length: 16 residues. The CDR3 DNA is TGTGCCAGCAGCTTAGGGGGGACTAGCGGGAGAAATGGGCAGTTCTTC. Protein: CASSLGGTSGRNGQFF.

This clone turned up a few times. The chain couples TRBV19 to TRBJ2-1, with 10 bases aligning to TRBD1. V shed 7 bases, J shed 7 bases, and the junction held 10 bases outside the gene matches. Germline V gene data show CDR1 as LNHDA and CDR2 as SQIVND (reference sequence). There are 15 residues in the CDR3. CDR3 sequence reads: CASTYRDRGGNEQFF. The CDR3 DNA follows: TGTGCCAGTACCTACCGGGACAGGGGAGGGAATGAGCAGTTCTTC.

The CDR3 protein is CASSGVGRTEAFF. The CDR3 nucleotides read TGTGCCAGCAGTGGTGTTGGGCGTACTGAAGCTTTCTTT. The rearrangement joins TRBV7-9 to TRBJ1-1; D is unclear. V was cut by 6 bases and J by 5 bases, with 13 bases left in between. The CDR3 totals 13 residues. The germline V gene has CDR1 SEHNR and CDR2 FQNEAQ (reference sequence). The whole variable domain, filled in from reference TRBV7-9 and TRBJ1-1, reads DTGVSQNPRHKITKRGQNVTFRCDPISEHNRLYWYRQTLGQGPEFLTYFQNEAQLEKSRLLSDRFSAERPKGSFSTLEIQRTEQGDSAMYLCASSGVGRTEAFFGQGTRLTVV.

This clone was observed a few times. The chain has TRBV11-1 and TRBJ2-7, with TRBD1 matching 10 bases. This CDR3 spans 14 amino acids. CDR1 and CDR2 (germline): SGHAT, FQDESV (reference sequence). J lost 1 base, V lost 3 bases, and 0 bases had no gene match. In DNA, the CDR3 is TGTGCCAGCAGCTTGGACAGGGGGTCCTACGAGCAGTACTTC. Amino acids: CASSLDRGSYEQYF.

The chain carries TRBV5-5 and TRBJ2-5; D is perhaps TRBD1 (5 bases). V was trimmed by 1 base and J by 1 base, leaving 8 bases between them. CDR3 length: 14 amino acids. CDR1 and CDR2 from the germline V gene are SGHKS and YYEKEE (reference sequence). The CDR3 nucleotides read TGTGCCAGCAGCTTGTGGGGCAGCCAAGAGACCCAGTACTTC. Protein: CASSLWGSQETQYF.

Here the CDR3 DNA reads TGTGCCAGCAGCTGGGCTGGGAGTGAAAAACTGTTTTTT. It codes for CASSWAGSEKLFF. The gene calls are TRBV5-6 and TRBJ1-4; the D is unclear. Trimming shortened V by 3 bases and J by 7 bases, and 10 bases separated the two germline ends. Per the germline V gene, CDR1 is SGHDT and CDR2 is YYEEEE. The CDR3 has 13 residues.

The J gene is TRBJ2-3, the V gene TRBV7-9, with D unresolved. From germline, CDR1 is SEHNR and CDR2 FQNEAQ (reference sequence). The CDR3 is made up of 13 amino acids. V was cut by 1 base and J by 8 bases, with 10 bases left in between. The CDR3 is CASSLDTVLTQYF. The CDR3 region has the DNA TGTGCCAGCAGCTTAGATACAGTTCTTACGCAGTATTTT.

V is TRBV28 and J is TRBJ1-3; maybe TRBD1 (6 bases). Trimming took 6 bases from V and 7 from J, leaving 19 bases between them. CDR1 and CDR2 from the germline V gene are MDHEN and SYDVKM. This CDR3 is 15 amino acids long. DNA of the CDR3: TGTGCCAGCAGCCCTCTCGGGGGGCAGGGCAACACCATATATTTT. This gives the protein CASSPLGGQGNTIYF. Based on the CDR3 plus reference TRBV28 and TRBJ1-3, the full variable domain is DVKVTQSSRYLVKRTGEKVFLECVQDMDHENMFWYRQDPGLGLRLIYFSYDVKMKEKGDIPEGYSVSREKKERFSLILESASTNQTSMYLCASSPLGGQGNTIYFGEGSWLTVV.

V usage is TRBV15 and J usage is TRBJ1-2, with D tentatively TRBD1 (5 bases). Germline V lookup: CDR1 LNHNV, CDR2 YYDKDF (reference sequence). The V and J ends lost 3 bases and 4 bases respectively, with 12 bases between them. The CDR3 contains 14 residues. The CDR3 bases are TGTGCCACCAGCAGCGGAGACAGAGCCTATGGCTACACCTTC. Translating it yields CATSSGDRAYGYTF.

This rearrangement joins TRBV6-6 to TRBJ2-3; D remains unclear. The V gene lost 5 bases and the J gene lost 5 bases, with 5 bases spanning the gap. The germline V gene has CDR1 MNHNY and CDR2 SVGAGI (reference sequence). This CDR3 is built from 11 residues. CDR3 nucleotides: TGTGCCAGCAGTCTTCGAGATACGCAGTATTTT. Its translation is CASSLRDTQYF.

This chain joins TRBV4-1 and TRBJ1-1; D is undetermined. Germline CDR1 MGHRA, CDR2 YSYEKL. This CDR3 has 14 amino acids. The V gene lost 0 bases and the J gene lost 7 bases, with 12 bases spanning the gap. The chain's CDR3 is CASSQDRRYNEAFF. CDR3 DNA: TGCGCCAGCAGCCAAGATCGGCGGTACAATGAAGCTTTCTTT.

The rearrangement joins TRBV27 to TRBJ2-5; 10 bases map to TRBD1. The CDR3 spans 16 residues. Germline V CDR1 and CDR2: MNHEY, SMNVEV (reference sequence). Trimming at V came to 5 bases and at J to 0 bases, leaving 6 bases not matched to a gene. CDR3 in amino acids: CASSRRTGGYQETQYF. The CDR3 DNA reads TGTGCCAGCAGTCGTCGGACAGGGGGGTACCAAGAGACCCAGTACTTC.

The chain links TRBV27 to TRBJ1-2, with 9 bases matching TRBD1. CDR1 is MNHEY, CDR2 SMNVEV, per germline (reference sequence). The CDR3 contains 18 residues. V was pared by 1 base and J by 6 bases, with 15 bases of the junction left unmatched. CDR3 bases: TGTGCCAGCAGTTTATATCCCCGTAGGCCGGGACAGGGACATGGCTACACCTTC. It translates to CASSLYPRRPGQGHGYTF.

Regarding this clone: One end of the junction is discordant with germline, which a read error may explain. The chain combines TRBV19 with TRBJ2-1, with TRBD2 matching 10 bases. CDR1 is LNHDA and CDR2 is SQIVND in the germline V gene (reference sequence). This CDR3 spans 16 amino acids. The CDR3 region is CASSIDGTSGNNGQFF. The CDR3 nucleotides are TGTGCCAGTAGTATAGATGGAACTAGCGGGAACAATGGGCAGTTCTTC.